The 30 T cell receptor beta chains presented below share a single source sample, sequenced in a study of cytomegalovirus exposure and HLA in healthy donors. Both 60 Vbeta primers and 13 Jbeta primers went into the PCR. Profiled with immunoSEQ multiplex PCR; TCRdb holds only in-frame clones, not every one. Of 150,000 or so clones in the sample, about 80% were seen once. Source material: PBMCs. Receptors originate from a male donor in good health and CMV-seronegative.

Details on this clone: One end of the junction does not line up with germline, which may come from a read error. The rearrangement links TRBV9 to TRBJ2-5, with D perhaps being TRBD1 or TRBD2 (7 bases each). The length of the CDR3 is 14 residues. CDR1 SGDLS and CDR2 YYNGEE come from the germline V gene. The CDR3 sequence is CASGVGGGGETQYF. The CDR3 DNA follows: TGTGCCAGCGGCGTAGGGGGCGGGGGAGAGACCCAGTACTTC.

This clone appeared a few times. The CDR3 DNA reads TGCGCCAGCAGCCTTGACAGGGGGTTCGCTGGAGCTTTCTTT. It encodes CASSLDRGFAGAFF. The V and J genes are TRBV4-3 and TRBJ1-1; 9 bases match TRBD1. The CDR3 has 14 residues. Trimming at V came to 4 bases and at J to 10 bases, leaving 10 bases not matched to a gene. Germline-derived CDR1 and CDR2 are LGHNA and YSLEER.

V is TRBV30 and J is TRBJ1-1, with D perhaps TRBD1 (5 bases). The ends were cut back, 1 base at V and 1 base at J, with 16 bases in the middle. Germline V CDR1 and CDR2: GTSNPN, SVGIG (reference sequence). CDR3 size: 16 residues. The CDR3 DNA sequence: TGTGCCTGGAGTGAAACGGTGGGGCGACGGAACACTGAAGCTTTCTTT. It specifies CAWSETVGRRNTEAFF.

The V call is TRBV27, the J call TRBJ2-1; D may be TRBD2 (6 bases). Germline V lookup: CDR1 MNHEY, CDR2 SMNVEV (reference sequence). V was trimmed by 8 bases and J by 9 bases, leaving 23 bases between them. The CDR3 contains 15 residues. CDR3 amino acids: CASCPYGQEGSEQFF. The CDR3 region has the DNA TGTGCCAGCTGTCCTTACGGGCAGGAGGGGAGTGAGCAGTTCTTC.

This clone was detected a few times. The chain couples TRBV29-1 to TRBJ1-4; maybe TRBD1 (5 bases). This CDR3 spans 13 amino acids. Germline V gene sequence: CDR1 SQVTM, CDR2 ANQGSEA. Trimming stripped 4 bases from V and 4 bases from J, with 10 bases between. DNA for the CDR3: TGCAGCGTTGCTCGGGGGTTTAATGAAAAACTGTTTTTT. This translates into CSVARGFNEKLFF.

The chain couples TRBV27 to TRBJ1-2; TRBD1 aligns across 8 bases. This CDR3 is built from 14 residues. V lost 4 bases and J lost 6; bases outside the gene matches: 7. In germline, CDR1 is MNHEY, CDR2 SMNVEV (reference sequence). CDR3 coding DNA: TGTGCCAGCAGTTCCATCGGACAGGGAAATGGCTACACCTTC. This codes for CASSSIGQGNGYTF.

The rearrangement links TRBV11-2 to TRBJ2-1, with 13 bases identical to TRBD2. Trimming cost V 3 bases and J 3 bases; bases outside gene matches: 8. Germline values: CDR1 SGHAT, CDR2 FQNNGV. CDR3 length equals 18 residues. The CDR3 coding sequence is TGTGCCAGCAGCTTTCCGGGACTAGCGGGATCCCACTACAATGAGCAGTTCTTC. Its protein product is CASSFPGLAGSHYNEQFF.

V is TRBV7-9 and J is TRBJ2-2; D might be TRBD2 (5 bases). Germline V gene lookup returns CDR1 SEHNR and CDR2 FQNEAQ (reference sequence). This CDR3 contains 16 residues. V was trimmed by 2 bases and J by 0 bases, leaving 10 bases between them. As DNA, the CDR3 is TGTGCCAGCAGCTTACCCGGCGGGTCGAACACCGGGGAGCTGTTTTTT. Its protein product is CASSLPGGSNTGELFF.

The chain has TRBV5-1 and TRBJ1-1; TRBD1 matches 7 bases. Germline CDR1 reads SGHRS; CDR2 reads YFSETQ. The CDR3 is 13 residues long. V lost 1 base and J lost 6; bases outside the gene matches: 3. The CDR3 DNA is TGCGCCAGCAGCTTGTCCCAGGGGGCTGAAGCTTTCTTT. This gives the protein CASSLSQGAEAFF.

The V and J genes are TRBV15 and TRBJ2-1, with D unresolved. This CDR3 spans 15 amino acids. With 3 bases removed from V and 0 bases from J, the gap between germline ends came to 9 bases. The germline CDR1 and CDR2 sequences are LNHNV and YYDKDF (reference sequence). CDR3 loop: CATSSQRGSYNEQFF. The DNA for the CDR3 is TGTGCCACCAGCAGCCAGCGAGGCTCCTACAATGAGCAGTTCTTC.

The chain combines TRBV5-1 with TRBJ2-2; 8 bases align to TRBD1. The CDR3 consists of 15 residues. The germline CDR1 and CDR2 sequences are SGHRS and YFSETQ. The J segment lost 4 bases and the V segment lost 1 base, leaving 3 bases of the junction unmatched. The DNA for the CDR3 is TGCGCCAGCAGCTTGTTCGGGACAGGCACCGGGGAGCTGTTTTTT. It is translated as CASSLFGTGTGELFF.

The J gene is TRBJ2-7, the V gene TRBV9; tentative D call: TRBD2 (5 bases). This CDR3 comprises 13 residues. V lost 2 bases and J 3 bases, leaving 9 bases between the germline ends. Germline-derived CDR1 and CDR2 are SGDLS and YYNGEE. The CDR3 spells CASSVEGFYEQYF. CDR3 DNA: TGTGCCAGCAGCGTCGAGGGATTCTACGAGCAGTACTTC.

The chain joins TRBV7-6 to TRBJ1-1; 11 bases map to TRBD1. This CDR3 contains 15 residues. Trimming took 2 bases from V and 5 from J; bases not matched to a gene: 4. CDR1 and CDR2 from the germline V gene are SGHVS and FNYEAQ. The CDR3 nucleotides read TGTGCCAGCAGCTTATCCGGGACAGGGGGGACTGAAGCTTTCTTT. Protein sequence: CASSLSGTGGTEAFF.

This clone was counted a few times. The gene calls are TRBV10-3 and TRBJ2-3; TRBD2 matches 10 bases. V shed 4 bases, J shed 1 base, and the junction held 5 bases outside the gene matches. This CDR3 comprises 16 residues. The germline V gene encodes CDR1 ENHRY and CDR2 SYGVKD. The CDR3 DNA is TGTGCCATCAGTGGGGTCGGGACTAGCGGCACAGATACGCAGTATTTT. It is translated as CAISGVGTSGTDTQYF.

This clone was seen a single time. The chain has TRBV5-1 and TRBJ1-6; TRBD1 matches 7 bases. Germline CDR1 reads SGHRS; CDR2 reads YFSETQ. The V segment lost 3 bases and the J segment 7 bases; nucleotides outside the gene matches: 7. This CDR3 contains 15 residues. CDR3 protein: CASSYETGTNSPLHF. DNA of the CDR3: TGCGCCAGCAGCTACGAGACAGGGACCAATTCACCCCTCCACTTT.

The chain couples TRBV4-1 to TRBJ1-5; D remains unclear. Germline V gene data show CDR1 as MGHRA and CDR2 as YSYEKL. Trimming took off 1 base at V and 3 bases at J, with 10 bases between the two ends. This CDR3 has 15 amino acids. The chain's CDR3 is CASSQVDTSNQPQHF. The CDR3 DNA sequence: TGCGCCAGCAGCCAAGTTGATACTTCCAATCAGCCCCAGCATTTT.

This CDR3 reads CASSVVPFTGSGAYEQYF. CDR3 DNA: TGTGCCAGCAGCGTAGTCCCCTTTACCGGGTCCGGGGCCTACGAGCAGTACTTC. This chain uses TRBV9 with TRBJ2-7; D is perhaps TRBD2 (5 bases). The CDR3 spans 18 residues. Trimming shortened V by 0 bases and J by 2 bases, and 21 bases separated the two germline ends. Germline V CDR1 and CDR2: SGDLS, YYNGEE.

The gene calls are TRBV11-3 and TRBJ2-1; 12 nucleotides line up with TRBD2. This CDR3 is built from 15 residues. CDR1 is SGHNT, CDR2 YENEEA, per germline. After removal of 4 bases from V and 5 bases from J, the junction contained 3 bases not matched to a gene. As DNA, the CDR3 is TGTGCCAGCAGCTCCCGGACTAGCGGGGACAATGAGCAGTTCTTC. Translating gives CASSSRTSGDNEQFF.

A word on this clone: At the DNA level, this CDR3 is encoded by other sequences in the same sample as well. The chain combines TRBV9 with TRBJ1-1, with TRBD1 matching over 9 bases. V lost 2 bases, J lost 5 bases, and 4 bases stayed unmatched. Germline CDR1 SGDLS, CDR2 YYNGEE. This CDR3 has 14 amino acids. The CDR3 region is CASSVTGGWTEAFF. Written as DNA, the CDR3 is TGTGCCAGCAGCGTCACAGGGGGCTGGACTGAAGCTTTCTTT.

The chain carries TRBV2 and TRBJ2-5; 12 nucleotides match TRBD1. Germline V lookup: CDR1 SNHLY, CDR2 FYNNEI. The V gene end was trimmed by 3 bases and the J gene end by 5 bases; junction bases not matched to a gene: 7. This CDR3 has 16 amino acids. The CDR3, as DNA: TGTGCCAGCAGTGAGGGGGACAGGGGGCGCGTGGAGACCCAGTACTTC. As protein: CASSEGDRGRVETQYF. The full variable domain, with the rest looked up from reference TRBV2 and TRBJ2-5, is EPEVTQTPSHQVTQMGQEVILRCVPISNHLYFYWYRQILGQKVEFLVSFYNNEISEKSEIFDDQFSVERPDGSNFTLKIRSTKLEDSAMYFCASSEGDRGRVETQYFGPGTRLLVL.

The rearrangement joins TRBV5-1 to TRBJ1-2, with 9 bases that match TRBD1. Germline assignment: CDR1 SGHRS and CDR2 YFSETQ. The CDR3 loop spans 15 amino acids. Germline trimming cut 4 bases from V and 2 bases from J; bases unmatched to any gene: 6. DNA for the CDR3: TGCGCCAGCAGCGGAGCCGGGACAGGGAACTATGGCTACACCTTC. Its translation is CASSGAGTGNYGYTF.

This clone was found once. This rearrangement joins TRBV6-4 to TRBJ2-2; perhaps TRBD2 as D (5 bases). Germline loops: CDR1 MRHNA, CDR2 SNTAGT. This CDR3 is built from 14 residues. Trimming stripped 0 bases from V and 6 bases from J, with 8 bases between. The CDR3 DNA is TGTGCCAGCAGTGACTCGATGGGAGCCGGGGAGCTGTTTTTT. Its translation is CASSDSMGAGELFF.

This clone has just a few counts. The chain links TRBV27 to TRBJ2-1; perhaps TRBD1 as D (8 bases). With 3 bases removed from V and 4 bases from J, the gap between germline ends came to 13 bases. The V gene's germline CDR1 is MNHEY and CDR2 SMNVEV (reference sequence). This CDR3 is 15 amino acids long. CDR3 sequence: CASSFGQGGYNEQFF. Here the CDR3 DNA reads TGTGCCAGCAGTTTCGGACAGGGAGGGTACAATGAGCAGTTCTTC.

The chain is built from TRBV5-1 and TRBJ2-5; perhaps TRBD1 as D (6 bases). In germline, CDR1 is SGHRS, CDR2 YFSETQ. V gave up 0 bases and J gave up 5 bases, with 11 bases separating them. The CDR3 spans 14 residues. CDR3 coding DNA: TGCGCCAGCAGCTTGGGGCAGGGGATGGAGACCCAGTACTTC. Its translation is CASSLGQGMETQYF.

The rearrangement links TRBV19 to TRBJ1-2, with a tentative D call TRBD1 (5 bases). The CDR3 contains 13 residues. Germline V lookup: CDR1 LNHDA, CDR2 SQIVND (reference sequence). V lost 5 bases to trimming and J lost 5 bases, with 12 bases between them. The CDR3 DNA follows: TGTGCCAGTAGTCCGGGGGAGGGGTATGGCTACACCTTC. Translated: CASSPGEGYGYTF. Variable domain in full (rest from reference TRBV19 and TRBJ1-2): DGGITQSPKYLFRKEGQNVTLSCEQNLNHDAMYWYRQDPGQGLRLIYYSQIVNDFQKGDIAEGYSVSREKKESFPLTVTSAQKNPTAFYLCASSPGEGYGYTFGSGTRLTVV.

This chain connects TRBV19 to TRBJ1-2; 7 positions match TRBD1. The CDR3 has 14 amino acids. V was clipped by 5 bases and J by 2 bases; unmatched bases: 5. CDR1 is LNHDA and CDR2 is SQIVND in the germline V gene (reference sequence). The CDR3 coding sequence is TGTGCCAGTAGTGATCCGGGACAGAACTATGGCTACACCTTC. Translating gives CASSDPGQNYGYTF.

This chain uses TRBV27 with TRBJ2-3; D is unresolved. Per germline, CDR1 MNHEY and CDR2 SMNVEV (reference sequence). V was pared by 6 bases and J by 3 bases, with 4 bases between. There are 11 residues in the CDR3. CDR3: CASSQTDTQYF. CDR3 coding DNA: TGTGCCAGCAGCCAAACAGATACGCAGTATTTT.

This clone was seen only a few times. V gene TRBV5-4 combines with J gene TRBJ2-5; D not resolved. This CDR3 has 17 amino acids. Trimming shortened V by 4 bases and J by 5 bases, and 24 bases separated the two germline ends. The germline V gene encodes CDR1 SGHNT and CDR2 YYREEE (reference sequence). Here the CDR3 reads CASSTHPPASSRETQYF. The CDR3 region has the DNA TGTGCCAGCAGCACTCACCCGCCAGCATCCTCCAGGGAGACCCAGTACTTC.

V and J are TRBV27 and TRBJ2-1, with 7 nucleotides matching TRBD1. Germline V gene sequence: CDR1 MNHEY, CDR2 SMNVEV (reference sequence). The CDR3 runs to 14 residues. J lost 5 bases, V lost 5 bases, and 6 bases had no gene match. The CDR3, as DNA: TGTGCCAGCAGTCAGGGGGACAACCACAATGAGCAGTTCTTC. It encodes CASSQGDNHNEQFF.

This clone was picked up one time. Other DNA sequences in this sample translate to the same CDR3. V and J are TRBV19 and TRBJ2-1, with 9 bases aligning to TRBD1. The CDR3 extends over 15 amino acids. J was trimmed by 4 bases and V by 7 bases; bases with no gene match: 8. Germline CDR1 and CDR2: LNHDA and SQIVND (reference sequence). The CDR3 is CASKAGTGSYNEQFF. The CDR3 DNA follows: TGTGCCAGTAAGGCCGGGACAGGGAGTTACAATGAGCAGTTCTTC.